The 17 T cell receptor beta chains presented below share a single source sample, sequenced in a study of cytomegalovirus exposure and HLA in healthy donors. PCR was performed using 60 Vbeta and 13 Jbeta primers. Here immunoSEQ multiplex PCR was the method, and the copy in TCRdb shows in-frame clones only, minus some. The sample has tens of thousands of clones; about three quarters are singletons. The specimen was PBMCs. The receptors were sampled from a male donor in good health and CMV-seronegative.

This rearrangement joins TRBV4-1 to TRBJ2-3; D may be TRBD2 (6 bases). Germline lookup yields CDR1 MGHRA and CDR2 YSYEKL. The CDR3 has 15 residues. Trimming took off 6 bases at V and 2 bases at J, with 15 bases between the two ends. The DNA for the CDR3 is TGCGCCAGCAGGCATGCCCCGGGGGTCACAGATACGCAGTATTTT. As protein: CASRHAPGVTDTQYF.

The chain uses TRBV5-1 and TRBJ2-5; a possible D gene is TRBD1 (5 bases). Trimming shortened V by 5 bases and J by 0 bases, and 11 bases separated the two germline ends. The CDR3 extends over 14 amino acids. Germline CDR1 and CDR2: SGHRS and YFSETQ. The chain's CDR3 is CASRQEPYQETQYF. The CDR3 DNA is TGCGCCAGCAGACAGGAACCGTACCAAGAGACCCAGTACTTC.

The CDR3 reads CAWDTRDRYSYEQYF. CDR3 DNA: TGTGCCTGGGATACCCGGGACAGGTACTCCTACGAGCAGTACTTC. V gene TRBV30 combines with J gene TRBJ2-7, with TRBD1 identical over 8 bases. The CDR3 sequence is 15 residues long. With 5 bases clipped from V and 0 bases from J, the junction kept 9 bases outside the gene matches. Germline V gene sequence: CDR1 GTSNPN, CDR2 SVGIG (reference sequence).

This clone was found once. The genes are TRBV5-1 and TRBJ2-1, with TRBD2 matching 9 bases. J lost 4 bases, V lost 1 base, and 3 bases had no gene match. The CDR3 spans 15 residues. Germline V CDR1 and CDR2: SGHRS, YFSETQ. CDR3 DNA sequence: TGCGCCAGCAGCTTGACGGCGGGGGGGTACAATGAGCAGTTCTTC. This encodes CASSLTAGGYNEQFF.

The table lists this clone with a count of one. The J gene is TRBJ1-5, the V gene TRBV6-5; 9 bases agree with TRBD1. Germline CDR1 reads MNHEY; CDR2 reads SVGAGI. The J segment lost 7 bases and the V segment lost 6 bases, leaving 4 bases of the junction unmatched. The CDR3 loop spans 13 amino acids. CDR3 DNA sequence: TGTGCCAGCAGAGCTGACAGGGGGCAGCCCCAGCATTTT. It encodes CASRADRGQPQHF.

This rearrangement joins TRBV20-1 to TRBJ2-1; TRBD1 aligns across 7 bases. Germline lookup yields CDR1 DFQATT and CDR2 SNEGSKA (reference sequence). The CDR3 runs to 11 residues. V trimming: 7 bases; J trimming: 7 bases; junction bases outside the gene matches: 4. DNA of the CDR3: TGCAGTGTCGCACAGGGGAATGAGCAGTTCTTC. Amino acid sequence: CSVAQGNEQFF.

This clone was seen only once. The rearrangement links TRBV4-2 to TRBJ2-4, with 14 bases that match TRBD2. Germline values: CDR1 LGHNA, CDR2 YNFKEQ. Germline trimming cut 0 bases from V and 0 bases from J; bases unmatched to any gene: 4. The CDR3 sequence is 19 residues long. This CDR3 is CASSQEPGLAGEAKNIQYF. In nucleotides, the CDR3 is TGTGCCAGCAGCCAAGAACCGGGACTAGCGGGAGAAGCCAAAAACATTCAGTACTTC.

The chain links TRBV4-3 to TRBJ1-3; 7 bases are a match to TRBD1. The CDR3 is made up of 17 amino acids. Germline trimming cut 2 bases from V and 2 bases from J; bases unmatched to any gene: 9. CDR1 is LGHNA and CDR2 is YSLEER in the germline V gene. In DNA, the CDR3 is TGCGCCAGCAGCCAAAACTACAGGGGATCTGCTGGAAACACCATATATTTT. The encoded protein is CASSQNYRGSAGNTIYF.

V gene TRBV6-5 combines with J gene TRBJ1-1; D gene uncertain. V was trimmed by 5 bases and J by 5 bases, leaving 15 bases between them. Germline V lookup: CDR1 MNHEY, CDR2 SVGAGI. CDR3 length: 14 residues. The CDR3 protein is CASSPTHGGTEAFF. Written as DNA, the CDR3 is TGTGCCAGCAGTCCGACCCACGGCGGGACTGAAGCTTTCTTT.

Remarks on this clone: Mismatch with germline at one junction end may stem from a read error. The sample holds other DNA sequences that translate to the same CDR3. The chain joins TRBV6-1 to TRBJ2-2, with D possibly TRBD1 on 6 matching bases. The germline CDR1 and CDR2 sequences are MNHNS and SASEGT. The CDR3 has 16 residues. CDR3 bases: TGCGCCAGCAGTGTTGGGGGCACGACGAACACCGGGGAGCTGTTTTTT. Translation: CASSVGGTTNTGELFF.

V usage is TRBV9 and J usage is TRBJ2-1, with D maybe TRBD1 (5 bases). The CDR3 spans 14 residues. Germline CDR1 reads SGDLS; CDR2 reads YYNGEE. Trimming pared 0 bases from V and 4 bases from J, leaving 8 bases between. CDR3 region: CASSVGQTYNEQFF. The CDR3 nucleotides are TGTGCCAGCAGCGTAGGACAGACTTACAATGAGCAGTTCTTC.

About this clone: One end of the junction fails to match germline, which may point to a read error. The chain has TRBV29-1 and TRBJ1-6, with 7 nucleotides matching TRBD1. Per germline, CDR1 SQVTM and CDR2 ANQGSEA. This CDR3 region has 15 residues. CDR3 protein: CSVRVGTEYNSPLNF. CDR3 bases: TGCAGCGTCCGTGTGGGGACAGAATATAATTCACCCCTCAACTTT.

The chain links TRBV10-3 to TRBJ1-4; TRBD1 is a possible D gene (6 bases). V lost 6 bases, J lost 7 bases, and 21 bases lay in between. CDR1 ENHRY and CDR2 SYGVKD come from the germline V gene. The CDR3 covers 16 residues. In nucleotides, the CDR3 is TGTGCCATCAGCGAGGGAAGAACAGGGCCTAGTGAAAAACTGTTTTTT. This codes for CAISEGRTGPSEKLFF.

This clone was picked up a small number of times. The rearrangement joins TRBV21-1 to TRBJ2-5; the table's D gene call, TRBD1, was not cross checked with the DNA. TRBV21-1 is flagged as a pseudogene. The CDR3 consists of 19 residues. CDR3 in DNA: TGTGCCAGCAGCAAAATCTCTAAGGGCACAGGGTGGGAGCAAGAGACCCAGTACTTC. Translated: CASSKISKGTGWEQETQYF.

This chain joins TRBV6-1 and TRBJ2-7; a weak D match, TRBD2 (5 bases). Germline CDR1 and CDR2: MNHNS and SASEGT. The CDR3 extends over 13 amino acids. Trimming took off 3 bases at V and 6 bases at J, with 12 bases between the two ends. DNA of the CDR3: TGTGCCAGCAGTGACTACGGACTGGGCGAGCAGTACTTC. This gives the protein CASSDYGLGEQYF.

The chain combines TRBV30 with TRBJ1-4; D remains unclear. Germline values: CDR1 GTSNPN, CDR2 SVGIG (reference sequence). Trimming removed 0 bases at V and 7 bases at J, with 9 bases between. The CDR3 consists of 13 residues. CDR3: CAWSVMSGEKLFF. The CDR3 DNA reads as TGTGCCTGGAGTGTAATGTCGGGTGAAAAACTGTTTTTT.

The chain carries TRBV28 and TRBJ2-2; TRBD2 is a possible D gene (6 bases). Deletions cut 7 bases from V and 8 bases from J, with 20 bases between. CDR3 size: 15 residues. The V gene's germline CDR1 is MDHEN and CDR2 SYDVKM. This CDR3 reads CASTPLGRLGGELFF. CDR3 coding DNA: TGTGCCAGCACTCCCCTGGGGAGGTTGGGGGGGGAGCTGTTTTTT.